This TCR beta chain comes out of a study of beta chain features in type 1 diabetes. Study-level information: There was similarity between patients and healthy donors in age, gender and cell yields.

Isolation of CD4+ naive, central memory, regulatory and stem cell-like memory cells was achieved by sorting via CD45RO/CCR7/CD25/CD127/CD95/CD27. This CDR3 is 13 amino acids long. After removal of 4 bases from V and 6 bases from J, the junction contained 6 bases not matched to a gene. Germline V gene sequence: CDR1 SEHNR, CDR2 FQNEAQ (reference sequence). The study reverse transcribed the entire isolated RNA, so it sequenced expressed TCRB transcripts. TCRdb's copy holds only in-frame clones and misses some; the assay was immunoSEQ multiplex PCR. The repertoire holds 900,000 or so clones, with roughly 16% as singletons. This clone appeared a few times.

Sequencing input: naive CD4+ T cells from blood. This chain connects TRBV7-9 to TRBJ2-7; 7 bases are a match to TRBD1. This receptor was obtained from a woman aged 18-29 years in good health. CDR3 coding DNA: TGTGCCAGCAGCTCCGCGACAGGGTTCGAGCAGTACTTC. Its translation: CASSSATGFEQYF. Drawing the rest from reference TRBV7-9 and TRBJ2-7, the complete variable domain is DTGVSQNPRHKITKRGQNVTFRCDPISEHNRLYWYRQTLGQGPEFLTYFQNEAQLEKSRLLSDRFSAERPKGSFSTLEIQRTEQGDSAMYLCASSSATGFEQYFGPGTRLTVT.